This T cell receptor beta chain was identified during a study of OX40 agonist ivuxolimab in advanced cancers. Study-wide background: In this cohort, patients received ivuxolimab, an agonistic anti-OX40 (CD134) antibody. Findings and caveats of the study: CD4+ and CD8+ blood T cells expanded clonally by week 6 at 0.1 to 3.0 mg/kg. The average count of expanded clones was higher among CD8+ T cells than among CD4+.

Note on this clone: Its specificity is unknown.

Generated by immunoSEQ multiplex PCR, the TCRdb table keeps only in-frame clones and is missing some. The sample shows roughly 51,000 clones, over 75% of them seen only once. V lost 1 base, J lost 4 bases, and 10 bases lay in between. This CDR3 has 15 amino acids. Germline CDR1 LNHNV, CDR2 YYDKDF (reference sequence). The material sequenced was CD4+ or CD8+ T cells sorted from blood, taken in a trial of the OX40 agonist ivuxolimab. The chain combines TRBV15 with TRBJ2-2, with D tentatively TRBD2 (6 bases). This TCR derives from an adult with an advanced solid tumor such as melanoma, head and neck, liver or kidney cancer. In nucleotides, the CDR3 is TGTGCCACCAGCAGAGTTACTAGCCTCACCGGGGAGCTGTTTTTT. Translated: CATSRVTSLTGELFF.